This T cell receptor beta chain stems from a study of cytomegalovirus exposure and HLA in healthy donors. Study-level points and caveats: The dataset shows that most TCR sequences were rare, while some public TCRs occurred in many donors.

Primers for the PCR totalled 60 Vbeta and 13 Jbeta. The method was immunoSEQ multiplex PCR; TCRdb's version includes in-frame clones alone and lacks a portion of them. The sample includes approximately 100,000 clones, approximately 80% seen only once; the top ten take about 5.4%. In its sample, this clone was seen a few times. Its antigen is unidentified. Looked up from germline, CDR1 is SGHTA and CDR2 is FQGTGA. This CDR3 is built from 13 residues. The V and J ends lost 5 bases and 13 bases, in that order; junction bases with no gene match: 13. Sample: PBMCs. The V and J genes are TRBV7-3 and TRBJ1-2; 7 bases match TRBD1. The TCR sequence derives from a woman aged 18-29 years in good health and CMV-seropositive. CDR3 sequence: CASSPTGIETGTF. CDR3 bases: TGTGCCAGCAGCCCGACAGGGATTGAGACGGGCACCTTC.